This T cell receptor beta chain was captured by sequencing in a study of blood T cells in healthy people across ages. Total RNA, at least 5 micrograms per sample, came from PBMCs. General observations from the study: Getting older went along with TCR beta diversity per million T cells dropping roughly linearly.

This clonotype is a singleton in its sample. What it binds is unknown. With a J-beta primer mix and a sample-barcoded 5' primer, a second PCR ran about 7 to 12 cycles. TCRdb fed the 5' RACE reads into MiXCR, producing one record per CDR3 protein. The data show about a million distinct CDR3 sequences, just over 50% seen once. The sequence was collected from a woman aged 60-70 years in good health. Sequencing used blood.

The CDR3 region is CAWSFSGSMWGNEQFF. For the CDR3, the DNA is TGTGCCTGGTCTTTTAGCGGGAGTATGTGGGGCAATGAGCAGTTCTTC. The rearrangement joins TRBV30 to TRBJ2-1, with 9 bases identical to TRBD2. CDR1 and CDR2 from the germline V gene are GTSNPN and SVGIG (reference sequence). V dropped 5 bases and J dropped 6; count of bases not matched to a gene: 14. This CDR3 contains 16 residues.